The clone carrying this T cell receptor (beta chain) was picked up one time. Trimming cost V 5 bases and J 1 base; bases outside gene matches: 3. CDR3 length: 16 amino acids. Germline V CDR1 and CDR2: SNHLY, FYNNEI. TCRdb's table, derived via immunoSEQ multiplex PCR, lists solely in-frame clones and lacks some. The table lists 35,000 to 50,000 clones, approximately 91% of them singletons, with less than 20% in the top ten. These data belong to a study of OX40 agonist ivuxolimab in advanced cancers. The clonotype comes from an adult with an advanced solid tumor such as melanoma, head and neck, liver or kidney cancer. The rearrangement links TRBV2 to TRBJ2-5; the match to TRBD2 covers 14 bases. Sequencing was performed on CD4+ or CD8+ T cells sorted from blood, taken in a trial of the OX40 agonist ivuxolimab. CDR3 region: CASSRTSGGFQETQYF. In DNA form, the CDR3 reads TGTGCCAGCAGTAGGACTAGCGGGGGGTTCCAAGAGACCCAGTACTTC.